Following are 27 T cell receptor beta chains from one sample sequenced in a study of regulatory T cells in long-lasting Graves disease (dated by TCRdb to about 2021). The sample's time point label is to be understood as: newly diagnosed GD, antithyroid drugs for less than 3 months. For both TCR sequencing and RNA sequencing, RNA was extracted from PBMCs in TRIzol. The library was obtained by multiplex PCR. Sequencing instrument: Illumina HiSeq 4000. iRepertoire HTBI primers and Arm-PCR amplification of CDR3 regions were used to construct TCR beta libraries. TCRdb trimmed public reads at Q25 via fastp, called clones via MiXCR and kept in-frame beta chains. Rows merge per CDR3 protein into single entries with the most common DNA and genes. The sample table records about 500,000 distinct CDR3 sequences; 15% to 20% of these occur just once. Clones ranked in the top ten supply more than 9% of the sample.

These same data were also listed under a study on T cells in Graves' hyperthyroidism and ophthalmopathy.

Here the sequenced sample was peripheral blood mononuclear cells (PBMCs), taken at new diagnosis, from a patient treated with antithyroid drugs. The receptor source for this set is a man aged 35-49 years with Graves disease. Donor details come from another sample of the same person, matched by shared clones.

The sample holds many counts of this clonotype. This CDR3 is CASTAGLLYNEQFF. As DNA, the CDR3 is TGTGCCAGCACAGCGGGCCTGCTCTACAATGAGCAGTTCTTC. This chain connects TRBV2 to TRBJ2-1; a weak D match, TRBD2 (6 bases). CDR1 is SNHLY and CDR2 is FYNNEI in the germline V gene. Trimming took 7 bases from V and 3 from J, leaving 13 bases between them. The CDR3 is 14 residues long.

This clonotype was seen ten or more times. The rearrangement links TRBV13 to TRBJ2-7; 7 nucleotides agree with TRBD2. This CDR3 region has 14 residues. V shed 0 bases, J shed 4 bases, and the junction held 3 bases outside the gene matches. Germline CDR1 and CDR2: PRHDT and FYEKMQ (reference sequence). The chain's CDR3 is CASSLGVGRYEQYF. In nucleotides, the CDR3 is TGTGCCAGCAGCTTAGGCGTCGGGAGGTACGAGCAGTACTTC. Variable domain in full (rest from reference TRBV13 and TRBJ2-7): AAGVIQSPRHLIKEKRETATLKCYPIPRHDTVYWYQQGPGQDPQFLISFYEKMQSDKGSIPDRFSAQQFSDYHSELNMSSLELGDSALYFCASSLGVGRYEQYFGPGTRLTVT.

This clonotype was seen many times. CDR3 sequence reads: CASSQTWGNGNEQFF. The CDR3 DNA reads TGTGCCAGCAGCCAAACTTGGGGGAATGGGAATGAGCAGTTCTTC. This chain uses TRBV3-1 with TRBJ2-1; either TRBD1 or TRBD2 may supply D (5 bases each). CDR1 is LGHDT and CDR2 is YNNKEL in the germline V gene (reference sequence). This CDR3 has 15 residues. V shed 2 bases and J shed 7 bases, with 15 bases lying between them.

To note about this clonotype: A read error is possible here, since a much larger clone lies one base away. This chain joins TRBV2 and TRBJ2-1; D unresolved. The CDR3 is 15 amino acids. Germline V gene sequence: CDR1 SNHLY, CDR2 FYNNEI. In nucleotides, the CDR3 is TGTGCCAGCAGCTTAATCTCAAGCTCCTACAATGAGCAGTCCTTC. Protein product: CASSLISSSYNEQSF.

This clonotype appeared many times. The CDR3 loop reads CSARAADYGYTF. The CDR3 DNA is TGCAGTGCTAGAGCGGCGGACTATGGCTACACCTTC. The chain has TRBV20-1 and TRBJ1-2; D unresolved. Trimming stripped 1 base from V and 3 bases from J, with 6 bases between. The CDR3 sequence is 12 residues long. Per the germline V gene, CDR1 is DFQATT and CDR2 is SNEGSKA (reference sequence).

Only a few counts were recorded for this clonotype. The chain links TRBV19 to TRBJ2-1, with TRBD2 matching 10 bases. This CDR3 is built from 16 residues. The germline V gene has CDR1 LNHDA and CDR2 SQIVND (reference sequence). V lost 6 bases and J lost 9; bases outside the gene matches: 14. The CDR3 here is CASSPPTAGGRGEQFF. The CDR3 DNA is TGTGCCAGTAGCCCACCGACAGCGGGAGGGCGGGGTGAGCAGTTCTTC.

This clonotype was detected ten times or more. The gene calls are TRBV3-1 and TRBJ1-2; 7 bases line up with TRBD1. The germline V gene has CDR1 LGHDT and CDR2 YNNKEL (reference sequence). The CDR3 is made up of 16 amino acids. V was clipped by 4 bases and J by 1 base; unmatched bases: 9. For the CDR3, the DNA is TGTGCCAGCAGCCCCCGGACAGGCCAAATTAACTATGGCTACACCTTC. Its translation is CASSPRTGQINYGYTF.

This clonotype appeared many times. The CDR3 nucleotides read TGTGCCAGCAGTCCCACGGACAGGGGTGGCGGCTACACCTTC. Amino acids: CASSPTDRGGGYTF. This chain links TRBV28 with TRBJ1-2; 9 bases fit TRBD1. This CDR3 region has 14 residues. The germline V gene encodes CDR1 MDHEN and CDR2 SYDVKM. After removal of 5 bases from V and 8 bases from J, the junction contained 9 bases not matched to a gene.

This clonotype was detected ten times or more. The chain links TRBV11-3 to TRBJ2-3; a possible D gene is TRBD1 (6 bases). The germline V and J ends were trimmed by 1 base and 4 bases, with 9 bases remaining between them. Germline CDR1 SGHNT, CDR2 YENEEA. This CDR3 is 14 amino acids long. CDR3 sequence reads: CASSLGTAADTQYF. The CDR3 DNA reads TGTGCCAGCAGCTTAGGGACAGCTGCAGATACGCAGTATTTT.

V gene TRBV19 combines with J gene TRBJ1-2; tentative D call: TRBD1 (6 bases). CDR1 is LNHDA, CDR2 SQIVND, per germline (reference sequence). The CDR3 extends over 14 amino acids. The V end was cut by 3 bases, the J end by 7 bases, with 15 bases between. This CDR3 is CASSINPGASGYTF. As DNA, the CDR3 is TGTGCCAGTAGTATTAATCCGGGGGCATCTGGCTACACCTTC.

This clonotype showed up many times. The chain uses TRBV5-1 and TRBJ2-1; 9 bases line up with TRBD1. Germline trimming cut 1 base from V and 8 bases from J; bases unmatched to any gene: 10. The germline CDR1 and CDR2 sequences are SGHRS and YFSETQ. The CDR3 spans 16 residues. The CDR3 sequence: CASSLPGTGKRHEQFF. The CDR3 DNA reads as TGCGCCAGCAGCTTGCCTGGGACAGGGAAAAGGCATGAGCAGTTCTTC.

This clonotype was seen repeatedly, ten times or more. The V and J genes are TRBV6-2 or TRBV6-3 and TRBJ2-3; 8 bases fit TRBD1. V lost 4 bases to trimming and J lost 4 bases; unmatched junction nucleotides: 10. CDR1 and CDR2 from the germline V gene are MNHEY and SVGEGT. This CDR3 is 16 amino acids long. CDR3 amino acids: CASSFPDRVVADTQYF. CDR3 bases: TGTGCCAGCAGTTTCCCGGACAGGGTGGTCGCAGATACGCAGTATTTT.

Many counts were recorded for this clonotype. The gene calls are TRBV5-1 and TRBJ2-1, with 9 positions matching TRBD2. CDR3 length equals 15 residues. After removal of 0 bases from V and 10 bases from J, the junction contained 8 bases not matched to a gene. CDR1 and CDR2 from the germline V gene are SGHRS and YFSETQ. CDR3 coding DNA: TGCGCCAGCAGCTTGGATGGGACTAGCTTCGTGGAGCAGTTCTTC. Encoded protein: CASSLDGTSFVEQFF.

CDR3 loop: CATRGSDTDTQYF. The CDR3 nucleotides are TGTGCGACCCGCGGGTCGGACACAGATACGCAGTATTTT. V is TRBV24-1 and J is TRBJ2-3, with D perhaps matching TRBD2 (5 bases). CDR3 length: 13 residues. Germline loops: CDR1 KGHDR, CDR2 SFDVKD.

This clonotype was counted only a few times. The junction departs from the called germline gene at one end, perhaps through a read error. V usage is TRBV7-7 and J usage is TRBJ2-1; D possibly corresponds to TRBD1 (6 bases). This CDR3 comprises 13 residues. Germline V gives CDR1 SSHAT, CDR2 FNYEAQ (reference sequence). CDR3 amino acids: CASSPEMTGPQFF. For the CDR3, the DNA is TGTGCTAGCAGCCCCGAGATGACAGGCCCCCAGTTCTTC.

This clonotype was counted many times. The V call is TRBV3-1, the J call TRBJ1-6; D ambiguous. The CDR3 is 13 residues long. Germline-derived CDR1 and CDR2 are LGHDT and YNNKEL (reference sequence). V was clipped by 1 base and J by 7 bases, with 5 bases between them. The CDR3 region is CASSQGVNSPLHF. In nucleotides, the CDR3 is TGTGCCAGCAGCCAAGGTGTGAATTCACCCCTCCACTTT.

The table lists this clonotype with many counts. The J gene is TRBJ2-3, the V gene TRBV7-3, with a tentative D call TRBD1 (6 bases). Germline CDR1 SGHTA, CDR2 FQGTGA. This CDR3 is 16 amino acids long. The germline V and J ends were trimmed by 1 base and 2 bases, with 13 bases remaining between them. The CDR3 DNA reads TGTGCCAGCAGCTTAAGTTTCGGGACAACCACAGATACGCAGTATTTT. Its translation: CASSLSFGTTTDTQYF.

There are many counts of this clonotype. The CDR3 here is CASSPLGGGTEAFF. CDR3 in DNA: TGTGCCAGCAGTCCCCTGGGGGGCGGCACTGAAGCTTTCTTT. This chain uses TRBV27 with TRBJ1-1; TRBD1 might be the D (6 bases). This CDR3 spans 14 amino acids. CDR1 is MNHEY and CDR2 is SMNVEV in the germline V gene (reference sequence). V shed 5 bases and J shed 4 bases, with 14 bases lying between them.

This clonotype was counted at least ten times. V usage is TRBV20-1 and J usage is TRBJ2-5; 7 nucleotides align to TRBD2. Germline CDR1 reads DFQATT; CDR2 reads SNEGSKA (reference sequence). With V trimmed by 0 bases and J by 4 bases, 11 bases remained unmatched. The CDR3 spans 16 residues. The CDR3 DNA reads as TGCAGTGCTAGAGACCGGACTAGGCGGGAGCGAGAGACCCAGTACTTC. This codes for CSARDRTRRERETQYF.

The chain joins TRBV11-2 to TRBJ2-1; 9 positions agree with TRBD1. There are 15 residues in the CDR3. J was trimmed by 5 bases and V by 4 bases; bases with no gene match: 6. Looked up from germline, CDR1 is SGHAT and CDR2 is FQNNGV. In nucleotides, the CDR3 is TGTGCCAGCAGCTCCACCGGGACAGGGAACAATGAGCAGTTCTTC. This encodes CASSSTGTGNNEQFF.

This chain links TRBV6-6 with TRBJ2-1, with 13 bases identical to TRBD2. The germline V gene has CDR1 MNHNY and CDR2 SVGAGI (reference sequence). Losses at the gene ends were 0 bases for V and 9 bases for J; bases not matched to a gene: 5. This CDR3 comprises 16 residues. As DNA, the CDR3 is TGTGCCAGCAGTTACTCGACTAGCGGGAGGTCCGTTGAGCAGTTCTTC. It yields the protein CASSYSTSGRSVEQFF.

About this clonotype itself: One junction end disagrees with the germline gene, perhaps due to a read error. This chain links TRBV12-3 or TRBV12-4 with TRBJ2-7; 12 bases are a match to TRBD2. CDR3 length equals 15 residues. The CDR3 region is CASSLAGGSYNEQYF. Here the CDR3 DNA reads TGTGCCAGCAGTCTAGCGGGAGGGTCCTACAATGAGCAGTACTTC.

This clonotype was picked up a small number of times. V usage is TRBV20-1 and J usage is TRBJ2-7, with 8 bases matching TRBD1. This CDR3 is 13 amino acids long. The V and J ends lost 3 bases and 1 base, in that order; junction bases with no gene match: 2. The germline gives CDR1 DFQATT, CDR2 SNEGSKA (reference sequence). CDR3 residues: CSASDRGSYEQYF. The CDR3 DNA reads TGCAGTGCTAGCGACAGGGGTTCCTACGAGCAGTACTTC.

This clonotype was observed many times. The chain carries TRBV2 and TRBJ2-7, with D perhaps TRBD2 (5 bases). V was trimmed by 10 bases and J by 6 bases, leaving 10 bases between them. Germline-derived CDR1 and CDR2 are SNHLY and FYNNEI. The CDR3 is made up of 10 amino acids. The CDR3 bases are TGTGCCACGTCCCGGGGCGAGCAGTACTTC. Protein product: CATSRGEQYF.

In its sample, this clonotype was seen many times. The J gene is TRBJ2-3, the V gene TRBV3-1; 9 nucleotides line up with TRBD2. The J segment lost 2 bases and the V segment lost 4 bases, leaving 4 bases of the junction unmatched. This CDR3 is built from 15 residues. The germline gives CDR1 LGHDT, CDR2 YNNKEL (reference sequence). The CDR3 nucleotides read TGTGCCAGCAGCCTTCGGACTAGCGACACAGATACGCAGTATTTT. This gives the protein CASSLRTSDTDTQYF.

The sample holds many counts of this clonotype. The V and J genes are TRBV11-3 and TRBJ2-7; TRBD1 aligns across 7 bases. Looked up from germline, CDR1 is SGHNT and CDR2 is YENEEA. The CDR3 is made up of 15 amino acids. V dropped 6 bases and J dropped 7; count of bases not matched to a gene: 15. Here the CDR3 reads CASRNRDRDFGEQYF. The CDR3 nucleotides are TGTGCCAGCAGAAACCGGGACAGAGATTTCGGTGAGCAGTACTTC.

This clonotype has at least ten counts. The genes are TRBV2 and TRBJ1-2; no reliable D call. Germline V gene data show CDR1 as SNHLY and CDR2 as FYNNEI. The CDR3 spans 13 residues. V lost 6 bases to trimming and J lost 4 bases, with 12 bases between them. CDR3 sequence: CASSLRDSYGYTF. In nucleotides, the CDR3 is TGTGCCAGCAGCTTAAGGGATTCCTATGGCTACACCTTC.